One sample yielded the 7 T cell receptor beta chains listed below, sequenced in a study of Ad26.COV2.S vaccination and SARS-CoV-2 variants. Libraries were prepared by immunoSEQ multiplex PCR; TCRdb keeps only in-frame clonotypes and omits some of them. The sample lists roughly 700,000 clones; more than 70% were seen once. Treatment of the sample: 15 to 20 received Ad26.COV2.S at low or high dose, single or two shots; a few received placebo; per-sample allocation not given. Sampling occurred on day 63 after the first vaccine or placebo injection. This sample comprised peripheral blood, obtained in a trial of Ad26.COV2.S vaccine versus placebo. The receptors stem from a person between 18 and 60 years old who received the Ad26.COV2.S COVID-19 vaccine or a placebo.

This chain uses TRBV5-4 with TRBJ2-1; D remains ambiguous. Trimming removed 0 bases from V and 2 bases from J, with 12 bases in between. Germline V gene sequence: CDR1 SGHNT, CDR2 YYREEE (reference sequence). This CDR3 comprises 16 residues. The CDR3 sequence: CASSLERVQPYNEQFF. The CDR3 DNA follows: TGTGCCAGCAGCTTGGAACGTGTACAGCCCTACAATGAGCAGTTCTTC.

This clone has just a few counts. V and J are TRBV6-5 and TRBJ2-7; D may be TRBD1 or TRBD2 (5 bases each). Germline V gene data show CDR1 as MNHEY and CDR2 as SVGAGI. The CDR3 runs 15 residues. V lost 2 bases, J lost 6 bases, and 17 bases lay in between. CDR3 region: CASSYGGTPISEQYF. CDR3 DNA: TGTGCCAGCAGTTACGGTGGGACCCCAATTAGCGAGCAGTACTTC.

The rearrangement links TRBV7-2 to TRBJ2-1; D may match TRBD1 or TRBD2 (5 bases each). CDR1 and CDR2 (germline): SGHTA, FQGNSA. The CDR3 extends over 15 amino acids. The ends were cut back, 5 bases at V and 6 bases at J, with 17 bases in the middle. The CDR3 DNA reads TGTGCCAGCAGCCCCCCAGGGAGCCTCCTCAATGAGCAGTTCTTC. This encodes CASSPPGSLLNEQFF.

The sample holds one count of this clone. This chain links TRBV5-1 with TRBJ2-5, with no clear D. The CDR3 covers 15 residues. CDR1 is SGHRS, CDR2 YFSETQ, per germline. The germline V and J ends were trimmed by 4 bases and 0 bases, with 13 bases remaining between them. The CDR3 protein is CASSQDVGHQETQYF. The CDR3 DNA sequence: TGCGCCAGCAGCCAAGATGTGGGCCACCAAGAGACCCAGTACTTC. The whole variable domain, filled in from reference TRBV5-1 and TRBJ2-5, reads KAGVTQTPRYLIKTRGQQVTLSCSPISGHRSVSWYQQTPGQGLQFLFEYFSETQRNKGNFPGRFSGRQFSNSRSEMNVSTLELGDSALYLCASSQDVGHQETQYFGPGTRLLVL.

The chain is built from TRBV19 and TRBJ1-1; D gene uncertain. The CDR3 has 15 residues. V was trimmed by 3 bases and J by 4 bases, leaving 15 bases between them. From germline, CDR1 is LNHDA and CDR2 SQIVND (reference sequence). The CDR3: CASSIDVATGTEAFF. The CDR3 DNA reads TGTGCCAGTAGTATCGATGTCGCGACGGGCACTGAAGCTTTCTTT.

Here the CDR3 DNA reads TGTGCCAGCTCACCACTGCATGGGACCCTATACGAGCAGTACTTC. Its translation: CASSPLHGTLYEQYF. The V and J genes are TRBV18 and TRBJ2-7; D could derive from TRBD1 or TRBD2 (5 bases each). Deletions cut 1 base from V and 4 bases from J, with 14 bases between. The germline gives CDR1 KGHSH, CDR2 LQKENI. This CDR3 region has 15 residues. Filled out from reference TRBV18 and TRBJ2-7, the complete variable domain reads NAGVMQNPRHLVRRRGQEARLRCSPMKGHSHVYWYRQLPEEGLKFMVYLQKENIIDESGMPKERFSAEFPKEGPSILRIQQVVRGDSAAYFCASSPLHGTLYEQYFGPGTRLTVT.

In regard to this clone: Mismatch with germline at one junction end may stem from a read error. The chain combines TRBV5-6 with TRBJ2-5; TRBD2 might be the D (6 bases). The CDR3 is 11 amino acids. The germline gives CDR1 SGHDT, CDR2 YYEEEE. CDR3 bases: TGTGCCAGCAGCGAGGGACTGGTTCGAGACTTC. The encoded protein is CASSEGLVRDF.